These T cell receptor beta chains were read from a single sample in a study of low-dose radiotherapy and immunotherapy resistance in tumors. TCRdb reanalysed the reads using MiXCR and keeps one entry per CDR3 protein. The sample has about 82,000 distinct CDR3 sequences; approximately 20% are singletons. The sample consisted of PBMCs, taken before treatment. Source of these receptors: a male donor with prostate cancer. CDR3s include the opening cysteine and the closing phenylalanine or tryptophan. Fields, in order: clone size, D gene, J gene, V gene, CDR3 protein, CDR3 DNA. The D gene is left open where the match is weak. Rows may omit the clone size; those that give it use once, few, many or a size class.

clone_size: many
d_call: TRBD1
j_call: TRBJ2-2
v_call: TRBV27
cdr3_aa: CASSTPGQGIYTGELFF
cdr3_nt: TGTGCCAGCAGTACTCCAGGACAGGGGATTTACACCGGGGAGCTGTTTTTT

clone_size: .
d_call: .
j_call: TRBJ1-1
v_call: TRBV9
cdr3_aa: CASSTRGGALNTEAFF
cdr3_nt: TGTGCCAGCAGCACCCGAGGGGGGGCGTTGAACACTGAAGCTTTCTTT

clone_size: many
d_call: .
j_call: TRBJ2-7
v_call: TRBV5-1
cdr3_aa: CASSSGNFEQYF
cdr3_nt: TGCGCCAGCAGCTCTGGAAACTTCGAGCAGTACTTC

clone_size: many
d_call: TRBD1
j_call: TRBJ2-3
v_call: TRBV19
cdr3_aa: CASSPDRGLGTDTQYF
cdr3_nt: TGTGCCAGTAGCCCAGACAGGGGGCTGGGCACAGATACGCAGTATTTT

clone_size: few
d_call: .
j_call: TRBJ2-1
v_call: TRBV24-1
cdr3_aa: CAIGESGIYEQFF
cdr3_nt: TGTGCCATCGGGGAATCCGGGATTTATGAGCAGTTCTTC

clone_size: few
d_call: TRBD2
j_call: TRBJ2-7
v_call: TRBV27
cdr3_aa: CASSLGSSGYEQYF
cdr3_nt: TGTGCCAGCAGTTTGGGCTCTAGCGGATACGAGCAGTACTTC

clone_size: many
d_call: .
j_call: TRBJ2-5
v_call: TRBV4-2
cdr3_aa: CASSQASGGQLETQYF
cdr3_nt: TGTGCCAGCAGCCAAGCATCCGGAGGACAGCTAGAGACCCAGTACTTC

clone_size: many
d_call: .
j_call: TRBJ2-1
v_call: TRBV13
cdr3_aa: CASSSPIGLLYNEQFF
cdr3_nt: TGTGCCAGCAGCTCACCGATCGGACTACTCTACAATGAGCAGTTCTTC

clone_size: many
d_call: .
j_call: TRBJ2-3
v_call: TRBV11-3
cdr3_aa: CASSLVPTDTQYF
cdr3_nt: TGTGCCAGCAGCTTAGTCCCCACAGATACGCAGTATTTT

clone_size: many
d_call: TRBD1
j_call: TRBJ2-2
v_call: TRBV6-5
cdr3_aa: CASSMGQIVNTGELFF
cdr3_nt: TGTGCCAGCAGTATGGGACAGATCGTGAACACCGGGGAGCTGTTTTTT

clone_size: many
d_call: .
j_call: TRBJ2-7
v_call: TRBV30
cdr3_aa: CAWSTGHSYEQYF
cdr3_nt: TGTGCCTGGAGTACGGGGCACTCCTACGAGCAGTACTTC

clone_size: many
d_call: TRBD1
j_call: TRBJ2-2
v_call: TRBV14
cdr3_aa: CASSQGQGATGELFF
cdr3_nt: TGTGCCAGCAGCCAAGGACAGGGGGCCACCGGGGAGCTGTTTTTT

clone_size: many
d_call: TRBD2
j_call: TRBJ2-7
v_call: TRBV2
cdr3_aa: CASKTSGGAGYEQYF
cdr3_nt: TGTGCCAGCAAGACTAGCGGGGGGGCCGGCTACGAGCAGTACTTC

clone_size: .
d_call: TRBD1
j_call: TRBJ2-1
v_call: TRBV5-4
cdr3_aa: CASSVEGTGVGNEQFF
cdr3_nt: TGTGCCAGCAGCGTGGAAGGGACAGGGGTAGGCAATGAGCAGTTCTTC

clone_size: many
d_call: .
j_call: TRBJ2-1
v_call: TRBV20-1
cdr3_aa: CSASSGATYNEQFF
cdr3_nt: TGCAGTGCTAGTTCAGGGGCGACCTACAATGAGCAGTTCTTC

clone_size: many
d_call: .
j_call: TRBJ2-5
v_call: TRBV7-2
cdr3_aa: CASSSRGLQETQYF
cdr3_nt: TGTGCCAGCAGCTCCCGGGGGCTACAAGAGACCCAGTACTTC

clone_size: many
d_call: .
j_call: TRBJ1-1
v_call: TRBV7-9
cdr3_aa: CASRLGAGNTEAFF
cdr3_nt: TGTGCCAGCAGATTGGGGGCGGGAAACACTGAAGCTTTCTTT

clone_size: few
d_call: .
j_call: TRBJ1-1
v_call: TRBV4-2
cdr3_aa: CASSQGPHGDTEAFF
cdr3_nt: TGTGCCAGCAGCCAAGGCCCACATGGGGACACTGAAGCTTTCTTT

clone_size: many
d_call: .
j_call: TRBJ1-1
v_call: TRBV6-6
cdr3_aa: CASSPPTGRRNTEAFF
cdr3_nt: TGTGCCAGCAGTCCGCCAACAGGGAGGAGGAACACTGAAGCTTTCTTT

clone_size: many
d_call: .
j_call: TRBJ1-6
v_call: TRBV25-1
cdr3_aa: CASSAWQLNSPLHF
cdr3_nt: TGTGCCAGCAGTGCGTGGCAGCTTAATTCACCCCTCCACTTT

clone_size: medium-sized
d_call: .
j_call: TRBJ2-2
v_call: TRBV7-2
cdr3_aa: CASSLLNTGELFF
cdr3_nt: TGTGCCAGCAGTTTGCTGAACACCGGGGAGCTGTTTTTT

clone_size: many
d_call: .
j_call: TRBJ2-7
v_call: TRBV7-2
cdr3_aa: CASSPMLGRDPPYEQYF
cdr3_nt: TGTGCCAGCAGCCCTATGTTAGGGCGCGACCCCCCCTACGAGCAGTACTTC

clone_size: many
d_call: TRBD2
j_call: TRBJ2-2
v_call: TRBV20-1
cdr3_aa: CSAQAGGNTGELFF
cdr3_nt: TGCAGTGCTCAAGCGGGAGGGAACACCGGGGAGCTGTTTTTT

clone_size: .
d_call: .
j_call: TRBJ1-1
v_call: TRBV4-1
cdr3_aa: CASSQQRAASAAFF
cdr3_nt: TGCGCCAGCAGCCAACAAAGGGCAGCCTCCGCGGCTTTCTTT

clone_size: many
d_call: TRBD1
j_call: TRBJ1-1
v_call: TRBV19
cdr3_aa: CASRTWTGSVQNTEAFF
cdr3_nt: TGTGCCAGTAGGACCTGGACAGGGTCAGTACAGAACACTGAAGCTTTCTTT

clone_size: many
d_call: .
j_call: TRBJ2-5
v_call: TRBV7-9
cdr3_aa: CASRTVGETQYF
cdr3_nt: TGTGCCAGCAGGACCGTCGGAGAGACCCAGTACTTC

clone_size: many
d_call: .
j_call: TRBJ2-1
v_call: TRBV13
cdr3_aa: CASSLGGRGRNEQFF
cdr3_nt: TGTGCCAGCAGCTTAGGTGGAAGGGGGAGAAATGAGCAGTTCTTC

clone_size: many
d_call: .
j_call: TRBJ2-7
v_call: TRBV28
cdr3_aa: CASSTLGGGAISYEQYF
cdr3_nt: TGTGCCAGCAGCACCCTTGGGGGGGGGGCGATCTCCTACGAGCAGTACTTC

clone_size: many
d_call: .
j_call: TRBJ1-1
v_call: TRBV21-1
cdr3_aa: CASSKKCAVVGAEAFF
cdr3_nt: TGTGCCAGCAGCAAAAAGTGTGCAGTTGTTGGGGCTGAAGCTTTCTTT

clone_size: .
d_call: .
j_call: TRBJ2-7
v_call: TRBV29-1
cdr3_aa: CSVLQGYYEQYF
cdr3_nt: TGCAGCGTCCTTCAAGGGTACTACGAGCAGTACTTC

clone_size: .
d_call: TRBD1
j_call: TRBJ1-5
v_call: TRBV28
cdr3_aa: CASLDRAYQPQHF
cdr3_nt: TGTGCCAGCCTGGACAGGGCCTATCAGCCCCAGCATTTT

clone_size: many
d_call: .
j_call: TRBJ2-2
v_call: TRBV10-3
cdr3_aa: CAISELTGELFF
cdr3_nt: TGTGCCATCAGTGAGTTGACCGGGGAGCTGTTTTTT

clone_size: many
d_call: .
j_call: TRBJ1-5
v_call: TRBV18
cdr3_aa: CASSPSKTGLYQPQHF
cdr3_nt: TGTGCCAGCTCACCTTCTAAAACCGGATTATATCAGCCCCAGCATTTT

clone_size: many
d_call: .
j_call: TRBJ1-2
v_call: TRBV6-1
cdr3_aa: CASSGLPIGYTF
cdr3_nt: TGTGCCAGCAGTGGTTTACCGATCGGCTACACCTTC

clone_size: .
d_call: .
j_call: TRBJ2-1
v_call: TRBV9
cdr3_aa: CASSPGTIAYNEQFF
cdr3_nt: TGTGCCAGCAGCCCCGGGACAATCGCCTACAATGAGCAGTTCTTC

clone_size: few
d_call: .
j_call: TRBJ2-5
v_call: TRBV27
cdr3_aa: CASSLSTQETQYF
cdr3_nt: TGTGCCAGCAGTTTATCGACCCAAGAGACCCAGTACTTC

clone_size: few
d_call: TRBD2
j_call: TRBJ2-5
v_call: TRBV7-9
cdr3_aa: CASSLAVAGETQYF
cdr3_nt: TGTGCCAGCAGCTTAGCAGTAGCGGGCGAGACCCAGTACTTC

clone_size: many
d_call: .
j_call: TRBJ2-5
v_call: TRBV7-2
cdr3_aa: CASSLGGVAETQYF
cdr3_nt: TGTGCCAGCAGCTTAGGGGGGGTTGCAGAGACCCAGTACTTC

clone_size: many
d_call: .
j_call: TRBJ1-2
v_call: TRBV4-1
cdr3_aa: CASSQEAQGISNYGYTF
cdr3_nt: TGCGCCAGCAGCCAAGAGGCTCAAGGGATTTCTAACTATGGCTACACCTTC

clone_size: many
d_call: .
j_call: TRBJ1-5
v_call: TRBV6-6
cdr3_aa: CASVVSGGNQPQHF
cdr3_nt: TGTGCCAGCGTCGTGTCGGGGGGCAATCAGCCCCAGCATTTT

clone_size: .
d_call: TRBD1
j_call: TRBJ2-1
v_call: TRBV20-1
cdr3_aa: CSARSGQGPNEQFF
cdr3_nt: TGCAGTGCTAGATCGGGACAGGGTCCCAATGAGCAGTTCTTC

clone_size: many
d_call: .
j_call: TRBJ2-1
v_call: TRBV21-1
cdr3_aa: CATNQGKGGDNEQFF
cdr3_nt: TGTGCCACCAATCAGGGCAAGGGTGGGGACAATGAGCAGTTCTTC

clone_size: many
d_call: .
j_call: TRBJ1-2
v_call: TRBV6-6
cdr3_aa: CASSYSTRFSTDGYTF
cdr3_nt: TGTGCCAGCAGTTACTCGACCCGGTTCAGTACCGATGGCTACACCTTC

clone_size: many
d_call: .
j_call: TRBJ2-1
v_call: TRBV5-5
cdr3_aa: CASSLGHGSSSYNEQFF
cdr3_nt: TGTGCCAGCAGCTTAGGGCACGGTTCCAGCTCCTACAATGAGCAGTTCTTC

clone_size: .
d_call: .
j_call: TRBJ1-2
v_call: TRBV28
cdr3_aa: CANRIEVAGYTF
cdr3_nt: TGTGCCAACAGAATCGAGGTGGCTGGCTACACCTTC

clone_size: few
d_call: .
j_call: TRBJ1-3
v_call: TRBV3-1
cdr3_aa: CASSPRGDTIYF
cdr3_nt: TGTGCCAGCAGCCCCAGGGGTGACACCATATATTTT

clone_size: many
d_call: .
j_call: TRBJ1-4
v_call: TRBV2
cdr3_aa: CASSEQGPNEKLFF
cdr3_nt: TGTGCCAGCAGTGAACAGGGCCCGAATGAAAAACTGTTTTTT

clone_size: .
d_call: .
j_call: TRBJ2-2
v_call: TRBV7-9
cdr3_aa: CASSGQTLNTGELFFF
cdr3_nt: .

clone_size: many
d_call: TRBD1
j_call: TRBJ1-2
v_call: TRBV30
cdr3_aa: CAWRAEQGARVYGYTF
cdr3_nt: TGTGCCTGGCGGGCAGAACAGGGGGCGAGAGTCTATGGCTACACCTTC